This T cell receptor beta chain was found in a study of identical twins. There are 13 residues in the CDR3. From germline, CDR1 is SQVTM and CDR2 ANQGSEA. Between the trimmed V and J ends, which lost 3 bases and 0 bases, there was a span of 6 bases. TCRdb used MiXCR to reprocess the 5' RACE reads, holding one entry per CDR3 protein. Counted here are about 460,000 distinct CDR3 sequences, approximately 15% occurring once; the ten biggest clones make up about 0.53%. This sample also belongs to another study, concerning yellow fever vaccine responses in identical twins. Per that study: In identical twins, vaccine T cell responses appeared partly shared and partly individual.

This sequence was found in a woman aged 18-29 years in good health. This chain connects TRBV29-1 to TRBJ2-1; D is unresolved. Sequencing was carried out using CD4+ T cells sorted from blood. The CDR3 reads CSVEAYSYNEQFF. The DNA for the CDR3 is TGCAGCGTTGAGGCCTACTCCTACAATGAGCAGTTCTTC.